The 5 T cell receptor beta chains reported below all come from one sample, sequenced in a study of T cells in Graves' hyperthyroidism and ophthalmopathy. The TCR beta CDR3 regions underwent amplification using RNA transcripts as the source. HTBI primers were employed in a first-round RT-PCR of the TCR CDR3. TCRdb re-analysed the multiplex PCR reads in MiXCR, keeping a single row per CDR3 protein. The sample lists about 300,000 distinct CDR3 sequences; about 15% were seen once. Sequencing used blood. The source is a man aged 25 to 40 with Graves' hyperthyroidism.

CDR3 sequence reads: CASSPGGAGTGELFF. CDR3 nucleotides: TGTGCCAGCAGCCCCGGGGGGGCCGGCACCGGGGAGCTGTTTTTT. The chain has TRBV7-3 and TRBJ2-2; 8 bases fit TRBD2. CDR1 is SGHTA, CDR2 FQGTGA, per germline. The CDR3 totals 15 residues. The ends lost 5 bases at V and 4 bases at J; junction bases unmatched: 6.

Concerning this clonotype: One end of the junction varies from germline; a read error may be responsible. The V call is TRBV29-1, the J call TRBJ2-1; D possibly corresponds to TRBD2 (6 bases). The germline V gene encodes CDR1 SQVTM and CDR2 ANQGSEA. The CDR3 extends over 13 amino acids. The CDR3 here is CSVDVTDYNEQSF. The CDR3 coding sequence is TGCAGCGTTGACGTGACGGACTACAATGAGCAGTCCTTC.

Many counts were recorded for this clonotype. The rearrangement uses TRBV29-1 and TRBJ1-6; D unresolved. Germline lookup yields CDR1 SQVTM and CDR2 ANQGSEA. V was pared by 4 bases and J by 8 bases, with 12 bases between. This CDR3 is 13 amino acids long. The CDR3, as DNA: TGCAGCGTTGCCTTGGACGGTTATTCACCCCTCCACTTT. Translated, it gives CSVALDGYSPLHF. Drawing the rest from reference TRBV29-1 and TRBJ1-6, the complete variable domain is SAVISQKPSRDICQRGTSLTIQCQVDSQVTMMFWYRQQPGQSLTLIATANQGSEATYESGFVIDKFPISRPNLTFSTLTVSNMSPEDSSIYLCSVALDGYSPLHFGNGTRLTVT.

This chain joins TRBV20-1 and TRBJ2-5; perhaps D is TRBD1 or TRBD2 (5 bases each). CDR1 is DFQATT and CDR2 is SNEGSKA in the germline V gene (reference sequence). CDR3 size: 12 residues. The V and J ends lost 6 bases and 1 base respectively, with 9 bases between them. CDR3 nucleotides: TGCAGTGCCAGGGAGTTCCAAGAGACCCAGTACTTC. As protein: CSAREFQETQYF.

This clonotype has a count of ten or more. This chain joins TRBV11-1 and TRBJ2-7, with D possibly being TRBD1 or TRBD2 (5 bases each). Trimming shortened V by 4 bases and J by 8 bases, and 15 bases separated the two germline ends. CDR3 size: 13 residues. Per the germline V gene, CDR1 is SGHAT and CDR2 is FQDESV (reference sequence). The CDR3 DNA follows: TGTGCCAGCAGCTCTAGCCTTTCAGGGAAGCAGTACTTC. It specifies CASSSSLSGKQYF.